The 20 T cell receptor beta chains below were found in one sample sequenced in a study of human T cells and chemical hapten exposure. Via MiXCR, TCRdb re-called the RACE reads, giving one row per CDR3 protein. The top ten hold around 6% of the sample, which has under 50,000 distinct CDR3 sequences, 3.7% seen once. Noted time point: healthy volunteer bleed at 6 weeks. Extraction of total RNA was performed on unfractionated whole blood. Sample: whole blood. These receptors were obtained from a human donor in good health. Some clones in this sample may be carry-over from other donors' samples.

The sample holds one count of this clonotype. The V and J genes are TRBV29-1 and TRBJ1-2, with TRBD1 matching over 8 bases. This CDR3 has 13 amino acids. V dropped 3 bases and J dropped 4; count of bases not matched to a gene: 4. Germline V gives CDR1 SQVTM, CDR2 ANQGSEA. CDR3 loop: CSVDFTGGYGYTF. DNA for the CDR3: TGCAGCGTTGATTTTACAGGGGGCTATGGCTACACCTTC.

This clonotype was seen at least ten times. The rearrangement joins TRBV27 to TRBJ1-3; 10 positions agree with TRBD1. With 7 bases clipped from V and 4 bases from J, the junction kept 7 bases outside the gene matches. The CDR3 is made up of 15 amino acids. Germline V CDR1 and CDR2: MNHEY, SMNVEV (reference sequence). The CDR3 DNA reads as TGTGCCAGCACCCAGGGACAGGGGTCAGGAAACACCATATATTTT. Its translation: CASTQGQGSGNTIYF.

In this sample, this clonotype turned up many times. The rearrangement links TRBV2 to TRBJ2-6; D unresolved. Trimming shortened V by 6 bases and J by 0 bases, and 9 bases separated the two germline ends. CDR1 is SNHLY and CDR2 is FYNNEI in the germline V gene. The CDR3 consists of 15 residues. The CDR3 region has the DNA TGTGCCAGCAGCGGTGGGTTCTCTGGGGCCAACGTCCTGACTTTC. Protein: CASSGGFSGANVLTF.

This chain joins TRBV20-1 and TRBJ2-7; 9 positions match TRBD2. The V and J ends lost 1 base and 5 bases, in that order; junction bases with no gene match: 0. From germline, CDR1 is DFQATT and CDR2 SNEGSKA (reference sequence). The CDR3 extends over 12 amino acids. CDR3 in amino acids: CSARGTSDEQYF. CDR3 sequence (DNA): TGCAGTGCTAGAGGGACTAGCGACGAGCAGTACTTC.

This clonotype turned up a few times. The V call is TRBV13, the J call TRBJ1-1, with D possibly matching TRBD1 (5 bases). V shed 4 bases and J shed 2 bases, with 17 bases lying between them. This CDR3 region has 16 residues. Per germline, CDR1 PRHDT and CDR2 FYEKMQ (reference sequence). The CDR3 DNA sequence: TGTGCCAGCAGCTCGCAAAACCTGGGGGTAAACACTGAAGCTTTCTTT. It yields the protein CASSSQNLGVNTEAFF. Combining the CDR3 with reference TRBV13 and TRBJ1-1 gives the whole variable domain AAGVIQSPRHLIKEKRETATLKCYPIPRHDTVYWYQQGPGQDPQFLISFYEKMQSDKGSIPDRFSAQQFSDYHSELNMSSLELGDSALYFCASSSQNLGVNTEAFFGQGTRLTVV.

This clonotype was seen ten or more times. V is TRBV12-3 or TRBV12-4 and J is TRBJ1-3; possibly TRBD1 for D (6 bases). This CDR3 region has 15 residues. Trimming took 1 base from V and 0 from J, leaving 7 bases between them. Here the CDR3 reads CASSLGGASGNTIYF. The CDR3, as DNA: TGTGCCAGCAGTTTAGGGGGGGCCTCTGGAAACACCATATATTTT.

This clonotype was detected ten times or more. The gene calls are TRBV20-1 and TRBJ1-1; the D is unclear. CDR1 is DFQATT, CDR2 SNEGSKA, per germline (reference sequence). Trimming left V 0 bases short and J 0 bases short, with 8 bases between. This CDR3 is built from 14 residues. CDR3 DNA: TGCAGTGCTAGAGATACCCGTCTGAACACTGAAGCTTTCTTT. Protein sequence: CSARDTRLNTEAFF.

This clonotype was counted ten times or more. The chain has TRBV5-1 and TRBJ2-1, with 8 bases aligning to TRBD2. CDR3 length: 15 amino acids. J was trimmed by 0 bases and V by 4 bases; bases with no gene match: 3. Per germline, CDR1 SGHRS and CDR2 YFSETQ. The CDR3 sequence: CASSRGGSSYNEQFF. DNA for the CDR3: TGCGCCAGCAGCCGGGGGGGCAGCTCCTACAATGAGCAGTTCTTC.

This clonotype was recorded a few times. The rearrangement joins TRBV7-2 to TRBJ2-3; tentatively, D is TRBD2 (5 bases). Between the trimmed V and J ends, which lost 7 bases and 0 bases, there was a span of 11 bases. Germline CDR1 and CDR2: SGHTA and FQGNSA. The CDR3 extends over 14 amino acids. CDR3 loop: CASTLGLSTDTQYF. CDR3 nucleotides: TGTGCCAGCACCCTTGGACTGAGCACAGATACGCAGTATTTT.

This clonotype was seen many times. This sequence joins TRBV9 and TRBJ2-1; 13 bases are a match to TRBD2. The CDR3 covers 18 residues. From germline, CDR1 is SGDLS and CDR2 YYNGEE. The trim removed 0 bases at V and 4 bases at J, leaving 7 bases unmatched. CDR3 amino acids: CASSVGTSGRARYNEQFF. CDR3 nucleotide sequence: TGTGCCAGCAGCGTAGGTACTAGCGGGAGGGCACGGTACAATGAGCAGTTCTTC.

This clonotype has a count of ten or more. V is TRBV5-1 and J is TRBJ2-1; 10 bases line up with TRBD2. The V gene's germline CDR1 is SGHRS and CDR2 YFSETQ. This CDR3 region has 16 residues. Losses at the gene ends were 4 bases for V and 1 base for J; bases not matched to a gene: 5. CDR3 in DNA: TGCGCCAGCAGCAGGACTAGCGGACCTTCCTACAATGAGCAGTTCTTC. Translating gives CASSRTSGPSYNEQFF.

This clonotype was seen many times. The gene calls are TRBV20-1 and TRBJ2-1; D unclear. Deletions cut 8 bases from V and 8 bases from J, with 7 bases between. The CDR3 extends over 9 amino acids. The germline V gene encodes CDR1 DFQATT and CDR2 SNEGSKA (reference sequence). CDR3 in DNA: TGCAGTCTTAGGGATGAGCAGTTCTTC. It codes for CSLRDEQFF.

This clonotype was recorded at least ten times. The chain has TRBV30 and TRBJ2-7, with TRBD2 matching 7 bases. Unmatched junction bases numbered 9, after V lost 1 base and J lost 6 bases. This CDR3 is 14 amino acids long. Germline V CDR1 and CDR2: GTSNPN, SVGIG (reference sequence). The CDR3 region is CAWSGYAGAAEQYF. The DNA of the CDR3 is TGTGCCTGGAGTGGATACGCGGGAGCTGCCGAGCAGTACTTC.

V and J are TRBV30 and TRBJ1-6; no clear D. This CDR3 region has 14 residues. CDR1 and CDR2 (germline): GTSNPN, SVGIG (reference sequence). The germline V and J ends were trimmed by 0 bases and 9 bases, with 12 bases remaining between them. The CDR3 spells CAWSVPPPSSPLHF. CDR3 in DNA: TGTGCCTGGAGTGTACCTCCTCCGTCTTCACCCCTCCACTTT.

The J gene is TRBJ2-5, the V gene TRBV30; D is unclear. V was pared by 4 bases and J by 2 bases, with 8 bases between. This CDR3 has 12 amino acids. Germline values: CDR1 GTSNPN, CDR2 SVGIG (reference sequence). Here the CDR3 reads CAWKGWQETQYF. The CDR3 nucleotides read TGTGCCTGGAAAGGATGGCAAGAGACCCAGTACTTC.

This clonotype was counted only a few times. Here the CDR3 DNA reads TGTGCCTGGGCCACTGGGACTAGTGGTTTGTACAATGAGCAGTTCTTC. This sequence encodes CAWATGTSGLYNEQFF. The chain couples TRBV30 to TRBJ2-1; 8 positions agree with TRBD2. The CDR3 loop spans 16 amino acids. V lost 5 bases and J lost 4; bases outside the gene matches: 13. Germline V gives CDR1 GTSNPN, CDR2 SVGIG (reference sequence). Variable domain in full (rest from reference TRBV30 and TRBJ2-1): SQTIHQWPATLVQPVGSPLSLECTVEGTSNPNLYWYRQAAGRGLQLLFYSVGIGQISSEVPQNLSASRPQDRQFILSSKKLLLSDSGFYLCAWATGTSGLYNEQFFGPGTRLTVL.

In its sample, this clonotype was seen many times. This chain links TRBV7-9 with TRBJ2-7; 9 positions agree with TRBD2. CDR1 and CDR2 (germline): SEHNR, FQNEAQ (reference sequence). This CDR3 is built from 22 residues. V trimming: 4 bases; J trimming: 1 base; junction bases outside the gene matches: 26. The CDR3 DNA sequence: TGTGCCAGCAGCTCGAAACCTCCAGCGGGAGGAGGACTTAACCCCCGATCCTACGAGCAGTACTTC. Protein product: CASSSKPPAGGGLNPRSYEQYF.

Only a few counts were recorded for this clonotype. This sequence joins TRBV7-3 and TRBJ2-7; 10 bases fit TRBD1. The CDR3 totals 15 residues. Germline CDR1 and CDR2: SGHTA and FQGTGA. The V and J ends lost 2 bases and 6 bases, in that order; junction bases with no gene match: 7. The CDR3 DNA sequence: TGTGCCAGCAGCTTAGAGTCGGGACAGGGGACCGAGCAGTACTTC. It encodes CASSLESGQGTEQYF.

This clonotype appeared many times. The chain has TRBV7-2 and TRBJ2-3; 9 positions agree with TRBD1. Germline loops: CDR1 SGHTA, CDR2 FQGNSA. There are 12 residues in the CDR3. After removal of 4 bases from V and 10 bases from J, the junction contained 3 bases not matched to a gene. The CDR3 here is CASSYRTGAQYF. The DNA of the CDR3 is TGTGCCAGCAGCTATCGGACAGGGGCGCAGTATTTT.

There are many counts of this clonotype. This chain joins TRBV28 and TRBJ2-1, with a weak D call TRBD2 (7 bases). Trimming took 6 bases from V and 4 from J, leaving 16 bases between them. CDR1 is MDHEN, CDR2 SYDVKM, per germline. This CDR3 contains 15 residues. As DNA, the CDR3 is TGTGCCAGCAGCCGACGGGGGGCAAGGTACAATGAGCAGTTCTTC. It specifies CASSRRGARYNEQFF.